This T cell receptor (beta chain) was profiled in a study of immune heterogeneity within non-small cell lung tumors. Study overall: The tumors comprised a few squamous cell carcinomas, under 13 non-squamous carcinomas and 1 not otherwise specified. Study findings and constraints: Some T-cell receptor beta clonotypes occurred at high frequency. These high-frequency clonotypes were largely distinct between individual patients. Identical dominant CDR3 beta clonotypes recurred across tumor sites within a patient, alongside site-unique high-frequency clones. Local T-cell clonality and local tumor mutational burden correlated moderately but significantly (R about 0.34).

This clonotype is labeled as medium-sized. Antigen: not known. Template came from bulk tumor genomic DNA, at approximately 620 ng per sample. Every primary tumor yielded several biopsies, spaced far apart, that were taken during surgery. Patients underwent curative surgery for untreated, newly diagnosed non-small cell lung cancer. TCR beta CDR3 amplification used multiplex PCR with 32 V and 13 J primers. Each CDR3 protein is one row after TCRdb ran MiXCR on the multiplex PCR reads. Among some 2,500 distinct CDR3 sequences listed, approximately 23% were seen once. Germline assignment: CDR1 PRHDT and CDR2 FYEKMQ (reference sequence). The CDR3 loop spans 16 amino acids. The V and J ends lost 0 bases and 8 bases respectively, with 16 bases between them.

The sample consisted of lung tumor tissue. The chain links TRBV13 to TRBJ1-4, with D tentatively TRBD1 (5 bases). This TCR came from a man aged 35-49 years with non-small cell lung cancer. The CDR3 loop is CASSLGRAQAGEKLFF. The CDR3 DNA is TGTGCCAGCAGCTTAGGCCGGGCACAGGCCGGGGAAAAACTGTTTTTT. Filled out from reference TRBV13 and TRBJ1-4, the complete variable domain reads AAGVIQSPRHLIKEKRETATLKCYPIPRHDTVYWYQQGPGQDPQFLISFYEKMQSDKGSIPDRFSAQQFSDYHSELNMSSLELGDSALYFCASSLGRAQAGEKLFFGSGTQLSVL.